Below, one TCR beta chain is given with its context. The antigen is not known. The CDR3 runs to 17 residues. The PCR ran on 60 Vbeta and 13 Jbeta primers. The data were produced by immunoSEQ multiplex PCR, yet TCRdb's version contains in-frame clones alone and is incomplete. The data show 150,000 to 180,000 clones, with around 75% seen just once and 7.7% held by the top ten. These data belong to a study of cytomegalovirus exposure and HLA in healthy donors. Whole-study findings and limits: While the bulk of TCR sequences proved rare, some public TCRs turned up in many donors.

This rearrangement joins TRBV21-1 to TRBJ2-2; TRBD1 is taken as the D call from the table, unchecked against the DNA. TRBV21-1 is designated a pseudogene. The receptor was isolated from a man aged 25-45 years in good health and CMV-seropositive. The sample comprised PBMCs. Here the CDR3 reads CASSKTRDRKNTGELFF. For the CDR3, the DNA is TGTGCCAGCAGCAAAACAAGAGACAGGAAGAACACCGGGGAGCTGTTTTTT.